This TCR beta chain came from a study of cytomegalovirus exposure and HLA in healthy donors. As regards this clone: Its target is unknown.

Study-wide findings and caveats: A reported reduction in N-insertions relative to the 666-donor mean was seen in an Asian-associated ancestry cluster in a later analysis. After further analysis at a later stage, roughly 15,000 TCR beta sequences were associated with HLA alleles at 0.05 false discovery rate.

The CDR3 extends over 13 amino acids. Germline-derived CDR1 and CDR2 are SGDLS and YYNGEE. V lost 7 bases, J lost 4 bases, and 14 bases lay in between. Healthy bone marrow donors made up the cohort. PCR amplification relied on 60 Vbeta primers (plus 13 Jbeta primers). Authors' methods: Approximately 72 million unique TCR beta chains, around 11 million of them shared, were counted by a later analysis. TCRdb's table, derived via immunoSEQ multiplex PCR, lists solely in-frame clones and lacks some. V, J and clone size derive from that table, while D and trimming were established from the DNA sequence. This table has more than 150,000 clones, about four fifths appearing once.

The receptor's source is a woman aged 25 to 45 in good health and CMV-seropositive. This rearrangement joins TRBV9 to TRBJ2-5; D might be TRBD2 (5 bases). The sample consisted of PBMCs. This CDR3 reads CASGGPRGETQYF. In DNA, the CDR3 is TGTGCCAGCGGTGGCCCCCGGGGAGAGACCCAGTACTTC. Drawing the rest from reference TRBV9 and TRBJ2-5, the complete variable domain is DSGVTQTPKHLITATGQRVTLRCSPRSGDLSVYWYQQSLDQGLQFLIQYYNGEERAKGNILERFSAQQFPDLHSELNLSSLELGDSALYFCASGGPRGETQYFGPGTRLLVL.